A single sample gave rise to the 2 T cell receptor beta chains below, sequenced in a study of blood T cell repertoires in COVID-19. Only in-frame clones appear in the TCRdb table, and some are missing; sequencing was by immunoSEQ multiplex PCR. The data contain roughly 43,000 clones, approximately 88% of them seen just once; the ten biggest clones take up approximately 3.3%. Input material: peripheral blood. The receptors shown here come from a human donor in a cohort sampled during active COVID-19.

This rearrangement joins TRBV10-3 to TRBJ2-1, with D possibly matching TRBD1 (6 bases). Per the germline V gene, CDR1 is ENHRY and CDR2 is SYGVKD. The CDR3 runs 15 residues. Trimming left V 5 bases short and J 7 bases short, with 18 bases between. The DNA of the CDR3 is TGTGCCATCAGTCAACAGGGCCGTTCCGGTAATGAGCAGTTCTTC. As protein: CAISQQGRSGNEQFF.

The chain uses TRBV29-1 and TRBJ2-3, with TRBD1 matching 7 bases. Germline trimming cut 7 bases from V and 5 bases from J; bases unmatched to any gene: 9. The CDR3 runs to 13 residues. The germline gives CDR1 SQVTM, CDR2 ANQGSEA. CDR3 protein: CSARQGPRDTQYF. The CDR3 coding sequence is TGCAGCGCTAGACAGGGTCCAAGAGATACGCAGTATTTT.